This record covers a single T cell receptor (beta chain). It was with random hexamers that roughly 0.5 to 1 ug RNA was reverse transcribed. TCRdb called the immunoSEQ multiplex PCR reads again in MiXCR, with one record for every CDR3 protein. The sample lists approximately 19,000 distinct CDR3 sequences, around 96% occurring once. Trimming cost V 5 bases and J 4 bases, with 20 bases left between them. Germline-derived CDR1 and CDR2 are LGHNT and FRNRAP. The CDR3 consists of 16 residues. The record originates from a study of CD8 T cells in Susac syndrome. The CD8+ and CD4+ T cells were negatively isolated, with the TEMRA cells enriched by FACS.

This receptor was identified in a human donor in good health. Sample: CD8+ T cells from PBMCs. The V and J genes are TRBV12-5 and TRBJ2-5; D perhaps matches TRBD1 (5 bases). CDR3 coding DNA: TGTGCTAGTGGTGCGGCGACAGCCGTCCCCCTAGAGACCCAGTACTTC. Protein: CASGAATAVPLETQYF.